The subject of this entry is one T cell receptor beta chain. Its specificity is unknown. The source of the sample is a study of graft-versus-host responses after intestinal transplantation. Background on the study: Transplants given to recipients were multivisceral, liver-intestinal, or isolated intestinal. All recipients got anti-thymocyte globulin induction, then tacrolimus and steroids for roughly three years. Study results and caveats: After transplant, early declines in HvG clones were associated with peak levels of circulating GvH clones. Researchers found GvH clones in recipient marrow, and some showed up first in ileum or blood.

Using immunoSEQ multiplex PCR, the repertoire was profiled, and TCRdb retains in-frame clones only, with some absent. The sample contains 95,000 to 150,000 clones, about 95% of which appear only once. CDR1 MNHEY and CDR2 SMNVEV come from the germline V gene (reference sequence). V was cut by 2 bases and J by 5 bases, with 9 bases left in between. CDR3 length: 13 amino acids. The V and J genes are TRBV27 and TRBJ1-1; D is undetermined. This receptor was obtained from a human donor who received an intestinal transplant. The sequencing used unstimulated CD8+ T cells sorted from spleen or lymph node cells, collected before intestinal transplant. The CDR3 loop is CASSLGPATEAFF. CDR3 bases: TGTGCCAGCAGTTTAGGCCCGGCGACTGAAGCTTTCTTT.